This TCR beta chain was captured in a study of T cell responses to AZD1222 COVID-19 vaccine. Findings and caveats of the study: Targets within unmutated variant regions were reportedly found for nearly half of spike-specific TCRs. Baseline testing showed seropositivity in only 5 or 6 AZD1222 recipients. Spike was spanned by vaccine-associated CD4 TCRs, which were dominant at 160-218 and 743-854. Clonal diversity may have been underestimated in mostly white British donors.

Regarding this clone: Its cognate antigen is unknown.

Trimming left V 6 bases short and J 5 bases short, with 16 bases between. Germline CDR1 is KGHSH and CDR2 is LQKENI. The CDR3 contains 14 residues. Here immunoSEQ multiplex PCR was the method, and the copy in TCRdb shows in-frame clones only, minus some. The sample holds under 150,000 clones. V and J are TRBV18 and TRBJ2-5, with D perhaps matching TRBD2 (6 bases). What was sequenced was peripheral blood. The sequence was collected from an adult in good health. For the CDR3, the DNA is TGTGCCAGCTCCCCGGGGGTGCCTCGTGAGACCCAGTACTTC. It yields the protein CASSPGVPRETQYF.